A selection of T cell receptor beta chains follows, all from one sample in a study of blood T cell repertoires in COVID-19. TCRdb's copy holds only in-frame clones and misses some; the assay was immunoSEQ multiplex PCR. The sample records roughly 400,000 clones, roughly 89% being singletons. Sequenced material: PBMCs or T cells enriched from blood (not recorded which). Every receptor here comes from a woman between 45 and 60 years old who had recovered from COVID-19. Both conserved end residues are part of each CDR3. Fields, in order: D gene, V gene, clone size, J gene, CDR3 protein, CDR3 DNA. A D gene is named only where the DNA matches it firmly. Clone size is given for some rows only: seen once, a few or many times, or a class if the clone is expanded.

d_call: TRBD2
v_call: TRBV3-1/TRBV3-2
clone_size: -
j_call: TRBJ2-3
cdr3_aa: CASSHSGGPSGTQYF
cdr3_nt: TGTGCCAGCAGCCATTCGGGGGGGCCCTCCGGTACGCAGTATTTT

d_call: -
v_call: TRBV5-4
clone_size: once
j_call: TRBJ2-3
cdr3_aa: CASSLFWGGQTDTQYF
cdr3_nt: TGTGCCAGCAGCTTGTTCTGGGGGGGCCAGACAGATACGCAGTATTTT

d_call: -
v_call: TRBV4-2
clone_size: -
j_call: TRBJ1-5
cdr3_aa: CASSQEAGLAQPQHF
cdr3_nt: TGTGCCAGCAGCCAAGAAGCAGGGTTAGCTCAGCCCCAGCATTTT

d_call: TRBD1
v_call: TRBV18
clone_size: -
j_call: TRBJ2-3
cdr3_aa: CASSPRADRAGDTQYF
cdr3_nt: TGTGCCAGCTCACCGCGTGCGGACAGGGCGGGGGATACGCAGTATTTT

d_call: -
v_call: TRBV6-5
clone_size: -
j_call: TRBJ2-3
cdr3_aa: CAILDRYTDTQYF
cdr3_nt: TGTGCCATCCTAGACAGATACACAGATACGCAGTATTTT

d_call: -
v_call: TRBV4-2
clone_size: -
j_call: TRBJ2-7
cdr3_aa: CASSPSGVADEQYF
cdr3_nt: TGTGCCAGCAGCCCCTCCGGAGTCGCCGACGAGCAGTACTTC

d_call: TRBD1
v_call: TRBV12-3/TRBV12-4
clone_size: once
j_call: TRBJ1-1
cdr3_aa: CASRPTGTEAFF
cdr3_nt: TGTGCCAGCAGACCGACAGGGACTGAAGCTTTCTTT

d_call: -
v_call: TRBV10-3
clone_size: -
j_call: TRBJ1-3
cdr3_aa: CAITTGPRNTIYF
cdr3_nt: TGTGCCATCACAACAGGCCCGAGAAACACCATATATTTT

d_call: TRBD1
v_call: TRBV19
clone_size: -
j_call: TRBJ1-3
cdr3_aa: CASGQGGDTIYF
cdr3_nt: TGTGCCAGCGGACAGGGTGGTGACACCATATATTTT

d_call: TRBD1
v_call: TRBV28
clone_size: -
j_call: TRBJ1-1
cdr3_aa: CASLQGLMNTEAFF
cdr3_nt: TGTGCCAGCCTACAGGGGCTTATGAACACTGAAGCTTTCTTT

d_call: -
v_call: TRBV7-2
clone_size: -
j_call: TRBJ2-4
cdr3_aa: CASSQDRSAGIQYF
cdr3_nt: TGTGCCAGCAGCCAAGATAGATCTGCTGGCATTCAGTACTTC

d_call: TRBD1
v_call: TRBV4-1
clone_size: -
j_call: TRBJ2-7
cdr3_aa: CASSQPGQAYEQYF
cdr3_nt: TGCGCCAGCAGCCAACCAGGACAGGCCTACGAGCAGTACTTC

d_call: TRBD2
v_call: TRBV27
clone_size: -
j_call: TRBJ2-1
cdr3_aa: CASSLSGTSGGLSSYNEQFF
cdr3_nt: TGTGCCAGCAGTTTATCGGGGACTAGCGGGGGGTTGAGCTCCTACAATGAGCAGTTCTTC

d_call: -
v_call: TRBV6-5
clone_size: -
j_call: TRBJ1-4
cdr3_aa: CASSYSRGNEKLFF
cdr3_nt: TGTGCCAGCAGTTACTCTAGGGGTAATGAAAAACTGTTTTTT

d_call: TRBD1
v_call: TRBV28
clone_size: -
j_call: TRBJ1-2
cdr3_aa: CASSPPIRGLGGYTF
cdr3_nt: TGTGCCAGCAGTCCACCCATCAGGGGGCTTGGCGGCTACACCTTC

d_call: TRBD2
v_call: TRBV11-2
clone_size: -
j_call: TRBJ2-7
cdr3_aa: CASSLAGGAADYEQYF
cdr3_nt: TGTGCCAGCAGCTTAGCGGGGGGGGCCGCTGACTACGAGCAGTACTTC

d_call: -
v_call: TRBV7-9
clone_size: -
j_call: TRBJ1-1
cdr3_aa: CASRTQGYLNTEAFF
cdr3_nt: TGTGCCAGCAGAACCCAGGGTTACTTGAACACTGAAGCTTTCTTT

d_call: -
v_call: TRBV3-1/TRBV3-2
clone_size: -
j_call: TRBJ2-2
cdr3_aa: CASSQEASAGELFF
cdr3_nt: TGTGCCAGCAGCCAAGAAGCCTCGGCCGGGGAGCTGTTTTTT

d_call: TRBD2
v_call: TRBV3-1/TRBV3-2
clone_size: -
j_call: TRBJ2-2
cdr3_aa: CASSYRLAGGPGELFF
cdr3_nt: TGTGCCAGCAGCTACCGACTAGCGGGGGGGCCCGGGGAGCTGTTTTTT

d_call: TRBD1
v_call: TRBV6-2/TRBV6-3
clone_size: many
j_call: TRBJ1-2
cdr3_aa: CASSRGTGFGGYTF
cdr3_nt: TGTGCCAGCAGTCGCGGGACAGGGTTTGGTGGCTACACCTTC